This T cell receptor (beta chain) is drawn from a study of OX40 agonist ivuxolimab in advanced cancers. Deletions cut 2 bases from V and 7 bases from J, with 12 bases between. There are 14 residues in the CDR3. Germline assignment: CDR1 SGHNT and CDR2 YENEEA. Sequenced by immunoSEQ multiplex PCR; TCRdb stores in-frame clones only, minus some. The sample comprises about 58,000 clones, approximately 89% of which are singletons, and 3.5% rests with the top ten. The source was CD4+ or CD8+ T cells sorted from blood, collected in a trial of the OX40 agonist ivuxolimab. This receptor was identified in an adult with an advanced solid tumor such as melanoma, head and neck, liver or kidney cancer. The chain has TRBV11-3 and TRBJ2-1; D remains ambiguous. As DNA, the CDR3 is TGTGCCAGCAGCTTAAACGACGGGCTAAATGAGCAGTTCTTC. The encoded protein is CASSLNDGLNEQFF.